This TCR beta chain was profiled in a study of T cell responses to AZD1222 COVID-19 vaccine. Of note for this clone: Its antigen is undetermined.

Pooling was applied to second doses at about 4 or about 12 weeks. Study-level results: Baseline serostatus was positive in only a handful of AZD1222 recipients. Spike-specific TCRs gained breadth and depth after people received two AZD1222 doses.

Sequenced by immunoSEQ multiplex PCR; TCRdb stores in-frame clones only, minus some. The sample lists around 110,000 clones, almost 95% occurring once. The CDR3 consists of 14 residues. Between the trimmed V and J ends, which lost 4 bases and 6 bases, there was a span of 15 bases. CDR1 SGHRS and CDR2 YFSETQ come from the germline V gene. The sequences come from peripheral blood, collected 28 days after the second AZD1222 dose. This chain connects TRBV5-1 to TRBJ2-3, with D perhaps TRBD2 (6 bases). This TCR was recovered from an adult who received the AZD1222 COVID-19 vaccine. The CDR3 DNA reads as TGCGCCAGCAGCCCCGGGACTGGGGGGGATACGCAGTATTTT. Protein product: CASSPGTGGDTQYF.